This is a list of T cell receptor beta chains from one sample in a study of monozygotic twins with inflammatory bowel disease. TCRdb reprocessed the 5' RACE reads and reports one entry per CDR3 protein, with no DNA. The sample totals about 380,000 distinct CDR3 sequences. The sample was blood. The receptor source for this set is a human donor with ulcerative colitis or Crohn's disease, or a healthy co-twin of an affected twin (not recorded which). CDR3s include the opening cysteine and the closing phenylalanine or tryptophan.

V	length	J	CDR3
TRBV5-1	16	TRBJ1-5	CASSLGQGTSNQPQHF
TRBV19	16	TRBJ2-2	CASSTLDRVGTGELFF
TRBV5-1	13	TRBJ1-2	CASSLQENYGYTF
TRBV6-5	13	TRBJ2-7	CASSYGSHYEQYF
TRBV27	13	TRBJ2-2	CASISRGSGELFF
TRBV12-3/TRBV12-4	15	TRBJ1-2	CASSTGDRRGYGYTF
TRBV10-3	19	TRBJ2-5	CAISDPGGDSHLRRETQYF
TRBV28	15	TRBJ1-2	CASSLSKGGPYGYTF
TRBV14	15	TRBJ2-6	CASSPYLSGANVLTF
TRBV20-1	14	TRBJ2-7	CSASAGTGIYEQYF
TRBV19	16	TRBJ1-1	CASSTFYRVRNTEAFF
TRBV9	17	TRBJ1-6	CASSVDVGDAYNSPLHF
TRBV5-1	15	TRBJ2-3	CASSTDRGNTDTQYF
TRBV10-2	14	TRBJ2-2	CASSHENGPGELFF
TRBV18	14	TRBJ2-5	CASSPPRGQETQYF
TRBV29-1	13	TRBJ1-1	CSGTQGWNTEAFF
TRBV2	11	TRBJ1-1	CASSEWLSAFF
TRBV5-1	14	TRBJ2-4	CASSSRDSQNIQYF
TRBV5-4	15	TRBJ2-3	CASSYPGQITDTQYF
TRBV5-1	14	TRBJ2-5	CASSVGLVQETQYF
TRBV29-1	11	TRBJ1-1	CSPTEATEAFF
TRBV9	16	TRBJ2-6	CASSVGSGTGANVLTF
TRBV12-3/TRBV12-4	15	TRBJ2-5	CASRIRDTGRETQYF
TRBV29-1	15	TRBJ1-2	CSVEGSPLGDYGYTF
TRBV12-3/TRBV12-4	14	TRBJ2-1	CASSLGAGWNEQFF
TRBV12-3/TRBV12-4	20	TRBJ2-3	CASSLSLGTSGPYPGDTQYF
TRBV12-3/TRBV12-4	16	TRBJ1-1	CASTLGPQLMNTEAFF